The source of this T cell receptor (beta chain) is a study of blood T cells in healthy people across ages. It was with a sample-barcoded 5' primer and a J-beta primer mix that a second PCR of roughly 7 to 11 cycles was run. MiXCR, applied by TCRdb to the 5' RACE reads, yields one record per CDR3 protein. The table includes 1.5 million or so distinct CDR3 sequences, approximately 38% detected once. This clonotype was sampled from a woman aged 18-29 years in good health. What was sequenced was blood.

CDR3 in DNA: TGCAGTGCTAGACCAACGTCGGGACTAGCGGGCTACGAGCAGTACTTC. Residues: CSARPTSGLAGYEQYF. The gene calls are TRBV20-1 and TRBJ2-7, with 12 nucleotides matching TRBD2. The CDR3 extends over 16 amino acids. In germline, CDR1 is DFQATT, CDR2 SNEGSKA (reference sequence). V lost 2 bases to trimming and J lost 3 bases; unmatched junction nucleotides: 8.